This T cell receptor (beta chain) was recorded in a study of OX40 agonist ivuxolimab in advanced cancers. About the study: Patients assigned to dose escalation were diagnosed with hepatocellular carcinoma, melanoma, renal cell or head and neck cancer. Three dose-escalation patients had partial responses: one with hepatocellular carcinoma and two with cutaneous melanoma.

This CDR3 is 12 amino acids long. Germline V lookup: CDR1 KGHSH, CDR2 LQKENI. V was shortened by 8 bases and J by 7 bases, with 12 bases between the two germline ends. Method: immunoSEQ multiplex PCR; TCRdb's copy keeps in-frame clones and lacks some. Of 95,000 to 100,000 clones in the sample, approximately 83% were seen once. The sequence derives from an adult with an advanced solid tumor such as melanoma, head and neck, liver or kidney cancer. The genes are TRBV18 and TRBJ2-1; D might be TRBD2 (6 bases). Sequences were derived from CD4+ or CD8+ T cells sorted from blood, sampled in a trial of the OX40 agonist ivuxolimab. Here the CDR3 DNA reads TGTGCCAGCACTCCCGCGGGGAATGAGCAGTTCTTC. The encoded protein is CASTPAGNEQFF.